A selection of T cell receptor beta chains follows, all from one sample in a study of a mutant IDH1 vaccine in newly diagnosed glioma. Sequencing was performed with immunoSEQ multiplex PCR; in TCRdb, only in-frame clones are kept and a portion is missing. This sample carries around 94,000 clones, 89% of them seen once, and the ten largest clones take approximately 0.8%. These receptors have no known antigen. This specimen was PBMCs, taken from a glioma patient whose treatment included an IDH1 peptide vaccine. The receptor source for this set is a woman aged 45-60 years with glioma. CDR3s include the opening cysteine and the closing phenylalanine or tryptophan. Each record gives: clone size, V gene, J gene, D gene, CDR3 protein, CDR3 DNA. D genes are given only for firm matches. Clone size is stated in some rows and not others, as once, few, many or a class when expanded.

>few|TRBV4-1|TRBJ1-4|-
CASSQDLRRGEKLFF
TGCGCCAGCAGCCAAGATCTAAGGAGGGGTGAAAAACTGTTTTTT
>-|TRBV15|TRBJ1-1|-
CATSRDQRTPQGNTEAFF
TGTGCCACCAGCAGAGATCAGAGGACACCCCAGGGGAACACTGAAGCTTTCTTT
>-|TRBV2|TRBJ2-1|-
CASSASSFLAAEQFF
TGTGCCAGCAGTGCCTCTTCGTTCTTAGCGGCTGAGCAGTTCTTC
>-|TRBV30|TRBJ1-4|TRBD1
CAWSKYRGRGEKLFF
TGTGCCTGGAGTAAATACAGGGGGCGCGGAGAAAAACTGTTTTTT
>once|TRBV18|TRBJ1-3|-
CASSPLTGSGNTIYF
TGTGCCAGCTCACCACTTACTGGCTCTGGAAACACCATATATTTT
>once|TRBV5-1|TRBJ2-3|TRBD2
CASRGGSTDTQYF
TGCGCCAGCAGGGGGGGGAGCACAGATACGCAGTATTTT
>few|TRBV5-8|TRBJ1-3|-
CASSFAASAGNTIYF
TGTGCCAGCAGCTTCGCGGCCAGCGCTGGAAACACCATATATTTT
>-|TRBV29-1|TRBJ2-1|TRBD1
CSVSRTGMGNEQFF
TGCAGCGTTTCTCGGACAGGGATGGGGAATGAGCAGTTCTTC
>-|TRBV2|TRBJ2-5|TRBD2
CASSPMGLAGEGETQYF
TGTGCCAGCAGCCCTATGGGACTAGCGGGAGAGGGCGAGACCCAGTACTTC
>-|TRBV10-3|TRBJ1-6|-
CAISGRTVNSPLHF
TGTGCCATCAGTGGGAGGACAGTGAATTCACCCCTCCACTTT
>-|TRBV28|TRBJ2-7|TRBD2
CASIAGAASAYEQYF
TGTGCCAGCATAGCGGGAGCGGCGTCGGCCTACGAGCAGTACTTC
>-|TRBV12-5|TRBJ1-1|-
CLSMGEMNTEAFF
TGCCTAAGCATGGGTGAGATGAACACTGAAGCTTTCTTT
>-|TRBV19|TRBJ1-1|-
CASRTISRNTEAFF
TGTGCCAGTAGGACTATATCTCGGAACACTGAAGCTTTCTTT
>-|TRBV19|TRBJ1-2|TRBD1
CASSISQGEGGYTF
TGTGCCAGTAGTATTTCACAGGGGGAAGGAGGCTACACCTTC
>-|TRBV6-1|TRBJ2-3|-
CATPMSASTDTQYF
TGTGCCACCCCCATGAGCGCAAGCACAGATACGCAGTATTTT
>-|TRBV7-9|TRBJ2-7|-
CASSPQGKQGDRSYEQYF
TGTGCCAGCAGCCCCCAGGGGAAGCAAGGGGATCGAAGCTACGAGCAGTACTTC
>-|TRBV2|TRBJ1-5|-
CASRAGANQPQHF
TGTGCCAGCAGGGCAGGGGCTAATCAGCCCCAGCATTTT
>-|TRBV7-6|TRBJ2-1|-
CASSGGLNNEQFF
TGTGCCAGCAGCGGGGGGCTTAACAATGAGCAGTTCTTC
>-|TRBV5-5|TRBJ1-1|-
CASSLVTGRNVTEAFF
TGTGCCAGCAGCTTGGTTACAGGGAGAAATGTCACTGAAGCTTTCTTT
>-|TRBV2|TRBJ2-7|-
CASMGRENYEQYF
TGTGCCAGCATGGGACGGGAGAACTACGAGCAGTACTTC
>-|TRBV28|TRBJ2-1|-
CASIGYNEQFF
TGTGCCAGCATAGGATACAATGAGCAGTTCTTC
>-|TRBV10-3|TRBJ2-7|TRBD1
CAISESRTGNDEQYF
TGTGCCATCAGTGAGTCAAGGACAGGGAACGACGAGCAGTACTTC
>once|TRBV18|TRBJ1-4|-
CASSSRTARPNEKLFF
TGTGCCAGCTCTTCTAGGACAGCCCGACCTAATGAAAAACTGTTTTTT
>-|TRBV5-1|TRBJ2-7|TRBD1
CASSPGTGTYEQYF
TGCGCCAGCAGCCCCGGGACAGGGACCTACGAGCAGTACTTC
>-|TRBV27|TRBJ2-7|-
CASIIISYEQYF
TGTGCCAGCATTATTATCAGCTACGAGCAGTACTTC
>-|TRBV5-6|TRBJ1-5|-
CASSLPYQPQHF
TGTGCCAGCAGCTTGCCCTATCAGCCCCAGCATTTT
>-|TRBV30|TRBJ2-7|TRBD2
CAWSKGGSLSYEQYF
TGTGCCTGGAGTAAAGGCGGGAGCCTCTCCTACGAGCAGTACTTC
>-|TRBV5-1|TRBJ2-6|-
CASSLARPIGANVLTF
TGCGCCAGCAGCTTGGCCCGACCAATTGGGGCCAACGTCCTGACTTTC
>-|TRBV11-2|TRBJ1-3|-
CASSLEDHKAGNTIYF
TGTGCCAGCAGCTTAGAAGATCATAAAGCTGGAAACACCATATATTTT
>-|TRBV7-8|TRBJ2-5|TRBD1
CASSMDRGGQETQYF
TGTGCCAGCAGCATGGACAGGGGTGGACAAGAGACCCAGTACTTC
>once|TRBV7-9|TRBJ2-7|-
CASSFVRSSGGIWGEQYF
TGTGCCAGCAGCTTCGTCAGGTCAAGCGGAGGGATTTGGGGCGAGCAGTACTTC
>-|TRBV5-1|TRBJ2-7|TRBD1
CASSVSGQGDQYF
TGCGCCAGCAGCGTATCGGGACAGGGAGATCAGTACTTC
>-|TRBV9|TRBJ1-1|-
CASSAGNRPRGTEAFF
TGTGCCAGCAGCGCCGGAAACAGGCCTCGGGGCACTGAAGCTTTCTTT
>-|TRBV29-1|TRBJ2-7|-
CSVGRFDEQYF
TGCAGCGTTGGACGGTTTGACGAGCAGTACTTC
>-|TRBV7-8|TRBJ1-4|-
CASSLAEDGNEKLFF
TGTGCCAGCAGCTTAGCAGAAGACGGAAATGAAAAACTGTTTTTT
>-|TRBV10-3|TRBJ1-4|-
CAISDSLWASTNEKLFF
TGTGCCATCAGTGATTCCTTATGGGCTTCAACTAATGAAAAACTGTTTTTT
>-|TRBV7-8|TRBJ1-5|TRBD1
CASSSTGSVGNQPQHF
TGTGCCAGCAGCTCGACAGGGAGTGTTGGCAATCAGCCCCAGCATTTT
>-|TRBV27|TRBJ2-1|-
CASSLGFSSYNEQFF
TGTGCCAGCAGTTTGGGCTTCTCCTCCTACAATGAGCAGTTCTTC
>once|TRBV19|TRBJ2-1|-
CASSIVVGINEQFF
TGTGCCAGTAGTATCGTGGTAGGGATCAATGAGCAGTTCTTC
>-|TRBV15|TRBJ1-2|-
CATSRDPGHQSYTF
TGTGCCACCAGCAGAGATCCGGGACACCAGAGCTACACCTTC
>-|TRBV4-1|TRBJ2-4|-
CASSQTSGGAKNIQYF
TGCGCCAGCAGCCAGACCTCTGGTGGGGCCAAAAACATTCAGTACTTC
>-|TRBV28|TRBJ2-1|-
CASSIVYNEQFF
TGTGCCAGCAGTATCGTCTACAATGAGCAGTTCTTC
>-|TRBV4-2|TRBJ1-4|TRBD1
CASSQPAGTVNEKLFF
TGTGCCAGCAGCCAACCGGCCGGGACAGTTAATGAAAAACTGTTTTTT
>-|TRBV2|TRBJ2-1|TRBD2
CASSEIAGRGSEQFF
TGTGCCAGCAGTGAGATAGCGGGAAGGGGGAGTGAGCAGTTCTTC
>-|TRBV10-3|TRBJ2-1|-
CAISELGMSNEQFF
TGTGCCATCAGTGAGTTGGGGATGAGCAATGAGCAGTTCTTC
>-|TRBV28|TRBJ2-7|-
CASSSAGLSSYEQYF
TGTGCCAGCAGTTCGGCGGGACTGAGCTCCTACGAGCAGTACTTC
>-|TRBV18|TRBJ1-3|-
CASSPPGNTIYF
TGTGCCAGCTCACCACCGGGAAACACCATATATTTT
>-|TRBV2|TRBJ2-7|-
CASSDGDEQYF
TGTGCCAGCAGTGACGGGGACGAGCAGTACTTC
>-|TRBV29-1|TRBJ2-7|-
CSVDESYEQYF
TGCAGCGTTGACGAGTCCTACGAGCAGTACTTC
>-|TRBV7-6|TRBJ2-1|TRBD2
CASSLLAGDYNEQFF
TGTGCCAGCAGCTTGCTAGCGGGGGATTACAATGAGCAGTTCTTC
>-|TRBV5-6|TRBJ2-6|-
CASSADSAGANVLTF
TGTGCCAGCAGCGCGGACAGCGCTGGGGCCAACGTCCTGACTTTC
>-|TRBV27|TRBJ2-7|TRBD1
CASKLGGQGAYEQYF
TGTGCCAGCAAACTGGGGGGACAGGGGGCCTACGAGCAGTACTTC
>-|TRBV7-2|TRBJ2-7|TRBD2
CASSQETSGREQYF
TGTGCCAGCAGCCAGGAGACTAGCGGGCGGGAGCAGTACTTC
>-|TRBV7-9|TRBJ1-2|-
CASSLAPSRPTYGYTF
TGTGCCAGCAGCTTAGCGCCATCAAGGCCTACCTATGGCTACACCTTC
>-|TRBV30|TRBJ2-2|TRBD2
CAWSVYLAGNTGELFF
TGTGCCTGGAGTGTATACCTAGCGGGGAACACCGGGGAGCTGTTTTTT
>-|TRBV19|TRBJ2-6|-
CASSTGANVLTF
TGTGCCAGCTCCACTGGGGCCAACGTCCTGACTTTC
>-|TRBV5-4|TRBJ2-3|TRBD2
CASSLLRTSGTDTQYF
TGTGCCAGCAGCTTGCTCCGGACTAGCGGCACAGATACGCAGTATTTT
>-|TRBV7-9|TRBJ2-7|TRBD2
CASSWGLGGDEQYF
TGTGCCAGCAGCTGGGGACTAGGGGGGGACGAGCAGTACTTC
>-|TRBV27|TRBJ2-1|TRBD2
CASRYSGKQFF
TGTGCCAGCAGGTATAGCGGGAAGCAGTTCTTC